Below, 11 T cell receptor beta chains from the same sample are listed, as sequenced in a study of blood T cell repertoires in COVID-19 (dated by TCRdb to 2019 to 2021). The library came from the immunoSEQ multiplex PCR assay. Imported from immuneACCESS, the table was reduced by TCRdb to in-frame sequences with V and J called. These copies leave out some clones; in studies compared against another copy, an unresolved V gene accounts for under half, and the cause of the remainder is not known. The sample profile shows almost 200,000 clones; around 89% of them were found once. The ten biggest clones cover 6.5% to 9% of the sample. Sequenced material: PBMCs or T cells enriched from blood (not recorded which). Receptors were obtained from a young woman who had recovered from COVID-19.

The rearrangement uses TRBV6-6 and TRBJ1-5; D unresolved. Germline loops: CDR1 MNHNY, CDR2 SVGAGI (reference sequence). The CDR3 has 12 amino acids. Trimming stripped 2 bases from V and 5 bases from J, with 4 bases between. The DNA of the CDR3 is TGTGCCAGCAGTTACCCCGATCAGCCCCAGCATTTT. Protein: CASSYPDQPQHF.

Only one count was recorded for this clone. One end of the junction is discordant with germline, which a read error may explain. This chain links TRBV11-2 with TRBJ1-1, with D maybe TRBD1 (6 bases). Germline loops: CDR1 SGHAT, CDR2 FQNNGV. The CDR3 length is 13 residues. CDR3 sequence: CASRFKGGTEAFF. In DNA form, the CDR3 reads TGTGCCAGCCGCTTTAAGGGGGGGACTGAAGCTTTCTTT.

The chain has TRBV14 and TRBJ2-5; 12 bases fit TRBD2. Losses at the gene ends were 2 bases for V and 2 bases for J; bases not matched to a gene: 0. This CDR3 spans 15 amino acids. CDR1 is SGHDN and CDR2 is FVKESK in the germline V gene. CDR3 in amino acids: CASSQLAGGQETQYF. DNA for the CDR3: TGTGCCAGCAGCCAACTAGCGGGGGGGCAAGAGACCCAGTACTTC. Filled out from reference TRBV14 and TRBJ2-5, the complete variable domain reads EAGVTQFPSHSVIEKGQTVTLRCDPISGHDNLYWYRRVMGKEIKFLLHFVKESKQDESGMPNNRFLAERTGGTYSTLKVQPAELEDSGVYFCASSQLAGGQETQYFGPGTRLLVL.

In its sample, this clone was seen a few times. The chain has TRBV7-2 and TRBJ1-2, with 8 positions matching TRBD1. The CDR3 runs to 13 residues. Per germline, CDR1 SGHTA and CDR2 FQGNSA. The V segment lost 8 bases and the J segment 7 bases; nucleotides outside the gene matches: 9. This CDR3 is CASLETGAAGYTF. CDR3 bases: TGTGCCAGCTTAGAGACAGGGGCCGCTGGCTACACCTTC.

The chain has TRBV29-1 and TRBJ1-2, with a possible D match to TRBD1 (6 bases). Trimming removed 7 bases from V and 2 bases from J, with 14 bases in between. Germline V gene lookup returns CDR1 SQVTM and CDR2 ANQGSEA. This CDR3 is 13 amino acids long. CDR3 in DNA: TGCAGCGCTGGGGGCGGGTCCAACTATGGCTACACCTTC. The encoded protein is CSAGGGSNYGYTF.

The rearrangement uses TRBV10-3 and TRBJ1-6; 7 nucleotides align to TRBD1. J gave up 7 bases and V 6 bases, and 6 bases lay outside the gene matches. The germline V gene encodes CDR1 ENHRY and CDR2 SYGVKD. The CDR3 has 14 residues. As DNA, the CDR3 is TGTGCCATCAGCCCCGGGGACAGAAATTCACCCCTCCACTTT. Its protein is CAISPGDRNSPLHF.

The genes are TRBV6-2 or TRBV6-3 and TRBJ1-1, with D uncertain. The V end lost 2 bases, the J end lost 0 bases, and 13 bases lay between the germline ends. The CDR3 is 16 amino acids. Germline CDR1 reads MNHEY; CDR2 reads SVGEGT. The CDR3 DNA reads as TGTGCCAGCAGTTACACGGAGACCCGGATGAACACTGAAGCTTTCTTT. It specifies CASSYTETRMNTEAFF.

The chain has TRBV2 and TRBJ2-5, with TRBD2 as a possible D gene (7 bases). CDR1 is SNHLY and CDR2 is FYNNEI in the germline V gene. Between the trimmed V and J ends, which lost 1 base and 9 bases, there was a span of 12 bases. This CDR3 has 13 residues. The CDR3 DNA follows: TGTGCCAGCAGTGAAGGGGGGGGCCTTTCCCAGTACTTC. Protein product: CASSEGGGLSQYF.

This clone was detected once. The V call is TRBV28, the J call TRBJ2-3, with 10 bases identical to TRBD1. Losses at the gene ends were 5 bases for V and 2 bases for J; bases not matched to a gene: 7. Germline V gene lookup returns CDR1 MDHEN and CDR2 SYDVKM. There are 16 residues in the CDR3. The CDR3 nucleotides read TGTGCCAGCAGTATCGGGACAGGGGTTGACACAGATACGCAGTATTTT. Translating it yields CASSIGTGVDTDTQYF.

The CDR3, as DNA: TGTGCCAGCAGTCGTAGCGGGGACAGCACAGATACGCAGTATTTT. It encodes CASSRSGDSTDTQYF. The V call is TRBV28, the J call TRBJ2-3, with 8 bases aligning to TRBD2. CDR1 is MDHEN, CDR2 SYDVKM, per germline. The CDR3 runs to 15 residues. V trimming: 5 bases; J trimming: 0 bases; junction bases outside the gene matches: 4.

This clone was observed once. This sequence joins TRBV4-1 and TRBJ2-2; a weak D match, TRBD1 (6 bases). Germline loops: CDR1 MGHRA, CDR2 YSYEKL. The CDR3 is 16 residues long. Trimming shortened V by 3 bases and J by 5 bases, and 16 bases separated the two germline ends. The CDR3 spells CASSHPSRGRTGELFF. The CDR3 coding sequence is TGCGCCAGCAGCCATCCTTCCAGGGGAAGGACCGGGGAGCTGTTTTTT.